This TCR beta chain was observed in a study of OX40 agonist ivuxolimab in advanced cancers. In its sample, this clone was seen once. The table came from immunoSEQ multiplex PCR; TCRdb's copy has only in-frame clones and leaves some out. The repertoire holds over 60,000 clones, with approximately 84% as singletons. The CDR3 spans 13 residues. Trimming removed 4 bases from V and 7 bases from J, with 13 bases in between. Germline CDR1 is SGHDT and CDR2 is YYEEEE. The chain uses TRBV5-6 and TRBJ2-3, with TRBD1 as a possible D gene (5 bases). This receptor was identified in an adult with an advanced solid tumor such as melanoma, head and neck, liver or kidney cancer. Sequenced material: CD4+ or CD8+ T cells sorted from blood, taken in a trial of the OX40 agonist ivuxolimab. The CDR3, as DNA: TGTGCCAGCAGCGCCGGGCCAGGGAATACGCAGTATTTT. Translating gives CASSAGPGNTQYF.